This TCR beta chain was observed in a study of T cells in localized non-small cell lung cancer. Study results and caveats: Greater blood T cell density accompanied longer overall survival. Uninvolved adjacent lung showed higher T cell clonality than tumor. Sequencing, confined to only one tumor region, leaves heterogeneity possible.

For this clone: Its target is not known.

Here immunoSEQ multiplex PCR was the method, and the copy in TCRdb shows in-frame clones only, minus some. The sample contains over 20,000 clones, roughly 80% of which appear only once. The source of this sequence is a man between 40 and 75 years old with stage III squamous cell lung carcinoma. Specimen: peripheral blood, collected before any cancer treatment.

This chain's CDR3 is CATAGASSYEQYV. CDR3 in DNA: TGCGCCACGGCGGGGGCTAGCTCCTACGAGCAGTACGTC. The gene calls are TRBV10-2 and TRBJ2-7, with D possibly being TRBD2 (7 bases). There are 13 residues in the CDR3. Germline CDR1 and CDR2: WSHSY and SAAADI. V gave up 10 bases and J gave up 0 bases, with 13 bases separating them.